The rows below give T cell receptor beta chains drawn from one sample of a study of cytomegalovirus exposure and HLA in healthy donors. Generated by immunoSEQ multiplex PCR, the TCRdb table keeps only in-frame clones and is missing some. Here the sample spans roughly 100,000 clones, 88% being singletons. The sequenced sample was PBMCs. The receptor set was obtained from a young woman in good health and CMV-seropositive. The CDR3 runs from the conserved cysteine through the conserved F or W. Fields, in order: clone size, J gene, D gene, V gene, CDR3 length, CDR3 DNA, CDR3 protein. D genes are given only for firm matches. A clone size is listed for some rows: how often the clone was seen (once, few, many), or a class if it is expanded.

>-|TRBJ1-2|-|TRBV28|12
TGTGCCAGCCGCAAGGGGGTGGTTGGCTACACCTTC
CASRKGVVGYTF
>-|TRBJ1-1|TRBD1|TRBV7-2|16
TGTGCCAGCAGCTTGACAGGGGGCAGTGTGAACACTGAAGCTTTCTTT
CASSLTGGSVNTEAFF
>-|TRBJ2-3|-|TRBV28|12
TGTGCCAGCAGTTCCGTCACAGATACGCAGTATTTT
CASSSVTDTQYF
>-|TRBJ1-6|TRBD1|TRBV4-1|16
TGCGCCAGCAGCCGATTGATGGGACAGGCAGAATTCACCCTCCACTTT
CASSRLMGQAEFTLHF
>-|TRBJ2-1|-|TRBV6-9|15
TGTGCCAGCAGCCAAGTTAGGCCGACTCCAAATGAGCAGTTCTTC
CASSQVRPTPNEQFF
>-|TRBJ2-7|TRBD1|TRBV2|14
TGTGCCAGCAGCCCCGGGACAGGGGACCTCGAGCAGTACTTC
CASSPGTGDLEQYF
>few|TRBJ2-7|TRBD2|TRBV6-1|15
TGTGCCAGCAGTGAAGATCTAGCGGGGGCCTACGAGCAGTACTTC
CASSEDLAGAYEQYF
>-|TRBJ1-5|TRBD1|TRBV19|15
TGTGCCAGTAGTATTACCGGGACAGGGCGTCAGCCCCAGCATTTT
CASSITGTGRQPQHF
>-|TRBJ1-6|-|TRBV6-5|12
TGTGCCAGCAGTACCAGGGAATCACCCCTCCACTTT
CASSTRESPLHF
>-|TRBJ1-4|-|TRBV4-3|14
TGCGCCAGCAGCCAACTCCCGCAGGGTGAAAAACTGTTTTTT
CASSQLPQGEKLFF
>-|TRBJ2-7|TRBD2|TRBV28|14
TGTGCCAGCAGCCAAACTAGCGAGTCCTACGAGCAGTACTTC
CASSQTSESYEQYF